These T cell receptor beta chains were read from a single sample in a study of blood T cell repertoires in COVID-19. Here immunoSEQ multiplex PCR was the method, and the copy in TCRdb shows in-frame clones only, minus some. The data show 90,000 to 110,000 clones, under 80% seen once. Sequencing used peripheral blood. Every receptor here comes from a woman aged 70 to 79 with acute or convalescent COVID-19. CDR3s include the opening cysteine and the closing phenylalanine or tryptophan. D genes are given only for firm matches. Size is stated for part of the rows, as once, few or many counts, or as a class when the clone is expanded.

abundance | j_gene | d_gene | v_gene | CDR3nt | CDR3aa
. | TRBJ2-1 | . | TRBV20-1 | TGCAGTGCTGCGGGGTACAATGAGCAGTTCTTC | CSAAGYNEQFF
. | TRBJ1-5 | . | TRBV19 | TGTGCCAGTAGCGCCTCCTCAGGGTCCAGCAATCAGCCCCAGCATTTT | CASSASSGSSNQPQHF
. | TRBJ2-7 | TRBD1 | TRBV30 | TGTGCCTGGAGAAAACAGGGGGCCAGGGAGCAGTACTTC | CAWRKQGAREQYF
once | TRBJ1-3 | . | TRBV6-5 | TGTGCCACGTACCCGGGAGGAAACACCATATATTTT | CATYPGGNTIYF
few | TRBJ2-1 | . | TRBV10-3 | TGTGCCATCAGTTTGGAGCCTTACAATGAGCAGTTCTTC | CAISLEPYNEQFF
. | TRBJ1-6 | TRBD1 | TRBV7-6 | TGTGCCAGCAGCCCCGGACAGGGGGCTTCACCCCTCCACTTT | CASSPGQGASPLHF
. | TRBJ2-2 | . | TRBV10-3 | TGTGCCATCAGCGTAGACAGGACAGCGAACACCGGGGAGCTGTTTTTT | CAISVDRTANTGELFF
. | TRBJ2-3 | . | TRBV6-5 | TGTGCCAGCAGTTATATGACAACCACGATCACAGATACGCAGTATTTT | CASSYMTTTITDTQYF
once | TRBJ1-1 | . | TRBV18 | TGTGCCAGCTCACCAATAGGAGGGTCGGGAACTGAAGCTTTCTTT | CASSPIGGSGTEAFF
. | TRBJ1-1 | . | TRBV19 | TGTGCCAGTAGAACAGGTCTCACTGAAGCTTTCTTT | CASRTGLTEAFF
. | TRBJ2-2 | . | TRBV10-3 | TGTGCCATCAGGGAGGCAGGGCCCGGGGAGCTGTTTTTT | CAIREAGPGELFF
. | TRBJ1-2 | . | TRBV20-1 | TGCAGTGCTAGTCTGGGAGGCGGCAGCCAACCTTACACCTTC | CSASLGGGSQPYTF
. | TRBJ1-1 | . | TRBV30 | TGTGCCTCCCGGCGGGGCACTGAAGCTTTCTTT | CASRRGTEAFF
. | TRBJ1-5 | TRBD1 | TRBV4-1 | TGCGCCAGCAGCCAACCGGGACAGGGATTTGGGAGCAATCAGCCCCAGCATTTT | CASSQPGQGFGSNQPQHF
few | TRBJ2-7 | TRBD2 | TRBV6-5 | TGTGCCAGCAGTTACTCTTCCGTCGGGGGGGACCGAGAGCAGTACTTC | CASSYSSVGGDREQYF
. | TRBJ1-6 | . | TRBV19 | TGTGCCAGTAGTACACAGAGAACGGGGGAATCACCCCTCCACTTT | CASSTQRTGESPLHF
. | TRBJ2-5 | TRBD2 | TRBV3-1/TRBV3-2 | TGTGCCAGCAGCCGCGGGACTAGCGGGGGAATGGTATTGGAGACCCAGTACTTC | CASSRGTSGGMVLETQYF